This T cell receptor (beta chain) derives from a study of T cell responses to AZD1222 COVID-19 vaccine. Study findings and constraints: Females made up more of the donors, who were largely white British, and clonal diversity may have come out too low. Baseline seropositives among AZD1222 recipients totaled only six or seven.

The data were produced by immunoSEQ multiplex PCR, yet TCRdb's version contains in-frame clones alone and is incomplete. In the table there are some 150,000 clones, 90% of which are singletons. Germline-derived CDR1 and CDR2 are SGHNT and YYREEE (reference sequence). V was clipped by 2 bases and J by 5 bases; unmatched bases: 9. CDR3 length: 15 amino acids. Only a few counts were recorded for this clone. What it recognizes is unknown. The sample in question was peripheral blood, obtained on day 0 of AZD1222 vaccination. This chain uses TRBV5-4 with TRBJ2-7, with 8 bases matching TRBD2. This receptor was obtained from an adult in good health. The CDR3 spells CASSFSASGLDEQYF. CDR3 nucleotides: TGTGCCAGCAGCTTTTCGGCTAGCGGGCTAGACGAGCAGTACTTC.